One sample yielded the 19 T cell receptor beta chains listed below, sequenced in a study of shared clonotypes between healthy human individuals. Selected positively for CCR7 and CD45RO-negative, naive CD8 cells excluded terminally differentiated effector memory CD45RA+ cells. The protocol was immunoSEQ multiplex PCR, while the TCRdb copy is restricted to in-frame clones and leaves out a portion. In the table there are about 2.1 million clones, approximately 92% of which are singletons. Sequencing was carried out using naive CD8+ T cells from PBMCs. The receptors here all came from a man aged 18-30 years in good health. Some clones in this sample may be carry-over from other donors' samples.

The CDR3 sequence: CASSLGTSGSSLKFF. The CDR3 coding sequence is TGTGCCAGCAGCCTTGGGACTAGCGGGAGTTCTCTTAAGTTCTTC. V is TRBV11-2 and J is TRBJ2-1; the match to TRBD2 covers 14 bases. The germline V gene encodes CDR1 SGHAT and CDR2 FQNNGV. This CDR3 region has 15 residues. J gave up 14 bases and V 5 bases, and 11 bases lay outside the gene matches. Drawing the rest from reference TRBV11-2 and TRBJ2-1, the complete variable domain is EAGVAQSPRYKIIEKRQSVAFWCNPISGHATLYWYQQILGQGPKLLIQFQNNGVVDDSQLPKDRFSAERLKGVDSTLKIQPAKLEDSAVYLCASSLGTSGSSLKFFGPGTRLTVL.

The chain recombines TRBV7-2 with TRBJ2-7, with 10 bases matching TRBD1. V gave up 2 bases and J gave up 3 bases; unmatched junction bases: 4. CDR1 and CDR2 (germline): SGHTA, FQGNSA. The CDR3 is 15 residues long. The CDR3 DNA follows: TGTGCCAGCAGCTTAAAGGGACAGGGGTTCTACGAGCAGTACTTC. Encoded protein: CASSLKGQGFYEQYF.

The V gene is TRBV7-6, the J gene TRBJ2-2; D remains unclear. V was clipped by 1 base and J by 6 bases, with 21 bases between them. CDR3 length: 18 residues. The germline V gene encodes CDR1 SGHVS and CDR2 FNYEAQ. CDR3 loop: CASSLGTRATLRAGELFF. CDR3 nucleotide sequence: TGTGCCAGCAGCTTAGGGACCAGAGCTACCCTAAGGGCCGGGGAGCTGTTTTTT.

CDR3 residues: CAWSVGGPSYEQYF. Written as DNA, the CDR3 is TGTGCCTGGAGTGTGGGGGGCCCTTCCTACGAGCAGTACTTC. The chain is built from TRBV30 and TRBJ2-7; D assignment may be TRBD1 or TRBD2 (6 bases each). This CDR3 spans 14 amino acids. In germline, CDR1 is GTSNPN, CDR2 SVGIG (reference sequence). V was shortened by 0 bases and J by 1 base, with 10 bases between the two germline ends.

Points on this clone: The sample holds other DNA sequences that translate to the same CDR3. The CDR3: CASSFGTSGNEQFF. DNA of the CDR3: TGTGCCAGCAGCTTTGGCACTAGCGGTAATGAGCAGTTCTTC. The genes are TRBV5-6 and TRBJ2-1, with 8 bases matching TRBD2. The CDR3 loop spans 14 amino acids. The V and J ends lost 2 bases and 7 bases, in that order; junction bases with no gene match: 5. From germline, CDR1 is SGHDT and CDR2 YYEEEE.

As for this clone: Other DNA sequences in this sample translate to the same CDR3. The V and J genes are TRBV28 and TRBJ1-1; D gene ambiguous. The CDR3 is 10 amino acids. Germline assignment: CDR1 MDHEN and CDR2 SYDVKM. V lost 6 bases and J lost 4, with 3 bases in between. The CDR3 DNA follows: TGTGCCAGCAGCCGCACTGAAGCTTTCTTT. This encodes CASSRTEAFF.

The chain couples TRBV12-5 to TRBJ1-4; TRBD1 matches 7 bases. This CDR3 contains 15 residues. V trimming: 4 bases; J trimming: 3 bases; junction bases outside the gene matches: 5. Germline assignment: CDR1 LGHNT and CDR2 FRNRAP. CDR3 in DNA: TGTGCTAGTGGTTGGACAGGCTTGGCTAATGAAAAACTGTTTTTT. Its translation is CASGWTGLANEKLFF. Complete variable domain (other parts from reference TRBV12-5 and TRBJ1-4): DARVTQTPRHKVTEMGQEVTMRCQPILGHNTVFWYRQTMMQGLELLAYFRNRAPLDDSGMPKDRFSAEMPDATLATLKIQPSEPRDSAVYFCASGWTGLANEKLFFGSGTQLSVL.

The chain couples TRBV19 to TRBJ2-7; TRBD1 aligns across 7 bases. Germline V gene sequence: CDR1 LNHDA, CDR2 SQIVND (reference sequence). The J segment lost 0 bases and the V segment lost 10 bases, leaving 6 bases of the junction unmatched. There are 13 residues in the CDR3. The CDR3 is CATATGVSYEQYF. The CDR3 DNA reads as TGTGCCACCGCTACAGGGGTCTCCTACGAGCAGTACTTC.

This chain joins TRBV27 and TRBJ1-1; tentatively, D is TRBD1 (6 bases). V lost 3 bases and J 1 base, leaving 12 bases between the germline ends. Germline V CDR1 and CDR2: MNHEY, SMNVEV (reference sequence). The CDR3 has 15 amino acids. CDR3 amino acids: CASSFQGPRNTEAFF. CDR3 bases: TGTGCCAGCAGTTTTCAGGGGCCGAGGAACACTGAAGCTTTCTTT.

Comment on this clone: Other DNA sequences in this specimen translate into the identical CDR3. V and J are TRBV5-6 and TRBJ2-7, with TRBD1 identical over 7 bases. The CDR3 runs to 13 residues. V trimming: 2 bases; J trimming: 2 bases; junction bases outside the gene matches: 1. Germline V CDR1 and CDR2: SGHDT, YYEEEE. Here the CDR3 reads CASSFGTAYEQYF. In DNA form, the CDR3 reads TGTGCCAGCAGCTTTGGGACAGCCTACGAGCAGTACTTC.

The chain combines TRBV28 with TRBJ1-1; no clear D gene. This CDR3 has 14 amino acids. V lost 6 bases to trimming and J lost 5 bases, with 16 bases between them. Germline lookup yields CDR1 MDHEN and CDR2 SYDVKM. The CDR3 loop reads CASSHHISGTEAFF. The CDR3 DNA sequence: TGTGCCAGCAGCCACCACATTAGTGGAACTGAAGCTTTCTTT.

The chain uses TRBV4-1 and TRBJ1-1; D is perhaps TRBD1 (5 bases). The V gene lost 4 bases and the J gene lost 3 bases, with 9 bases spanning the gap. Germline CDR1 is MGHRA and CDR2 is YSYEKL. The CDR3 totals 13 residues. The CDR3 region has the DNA TGCGCCAGCAGCCGCATGGGGGACACTGAAGCTTTCTTT. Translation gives CASSRMGDTEAFF.

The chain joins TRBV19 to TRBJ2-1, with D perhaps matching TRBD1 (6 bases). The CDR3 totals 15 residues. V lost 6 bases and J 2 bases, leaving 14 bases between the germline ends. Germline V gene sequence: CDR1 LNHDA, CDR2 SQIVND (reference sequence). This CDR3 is CASREQGATYNEQFF. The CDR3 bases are TGTGCCAGTAGAGAACAGGGCGCTACCTACAATGAGCAGTTCTTC.

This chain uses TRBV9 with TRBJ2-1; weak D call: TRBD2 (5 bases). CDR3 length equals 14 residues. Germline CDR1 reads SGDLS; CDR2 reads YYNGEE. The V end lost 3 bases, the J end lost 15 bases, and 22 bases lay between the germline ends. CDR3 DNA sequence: TGTGCCAGCAGCGAGAGCCGGCGGACTCTTTCTCTGTTCTTC. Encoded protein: CASSESRRTLSLFF. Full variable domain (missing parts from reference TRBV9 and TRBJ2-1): DSGVTQTPKHLITATGQRVTLRCSPRSGDLSVYWYQQSLDQGLQFLIQYYNGEERAKGNILERFSAQQFPDLHSELNLSSLELGDSALYFCASSESRRTLSLFFGPGTRLTVL.

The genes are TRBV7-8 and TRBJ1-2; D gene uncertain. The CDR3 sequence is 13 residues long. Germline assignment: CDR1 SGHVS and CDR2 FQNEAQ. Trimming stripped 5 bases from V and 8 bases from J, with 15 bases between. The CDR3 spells CASSPTVGGGYTF. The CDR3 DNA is TGTGCCAGCAGCCCCACGGTCGGCGGGGGCTACACCTTC. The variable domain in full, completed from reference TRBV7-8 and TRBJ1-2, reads GAGVSQSPRYKVAKRGQDVALRCDPISGHVSLFWYQQALGQGPEFLTYFQNEAQLDKSGLPSDRFFAERPEGSVSTLKIQRTQQEDSAVYLCASSPTVGGGYTFGSGTRLTVV.

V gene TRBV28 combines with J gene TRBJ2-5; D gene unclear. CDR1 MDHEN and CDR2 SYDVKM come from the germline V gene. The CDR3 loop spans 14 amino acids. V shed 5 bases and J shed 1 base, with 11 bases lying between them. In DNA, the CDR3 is TGTGCCAGCAGTACTACAGTAAGCCAAGAGACCCAGTACTTC. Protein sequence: CASSTTVSQETQYF.

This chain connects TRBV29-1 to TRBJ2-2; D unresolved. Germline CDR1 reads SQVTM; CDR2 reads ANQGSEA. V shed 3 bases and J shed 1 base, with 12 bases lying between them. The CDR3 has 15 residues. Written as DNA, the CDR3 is TGCAGCGTTGAGGGGTGGCAGGAGAACACCGGGGAGCTGTTTTTT. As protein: CSVEGWQENTGELFF.

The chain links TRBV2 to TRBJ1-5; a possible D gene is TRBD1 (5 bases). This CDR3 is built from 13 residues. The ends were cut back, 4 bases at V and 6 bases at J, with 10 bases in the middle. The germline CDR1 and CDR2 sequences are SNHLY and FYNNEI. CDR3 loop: CASSGQLGQPQHF. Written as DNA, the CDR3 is TGTGCCAGCAGTGGACAGTTGGGTCAGCCCCAGCATTTT.

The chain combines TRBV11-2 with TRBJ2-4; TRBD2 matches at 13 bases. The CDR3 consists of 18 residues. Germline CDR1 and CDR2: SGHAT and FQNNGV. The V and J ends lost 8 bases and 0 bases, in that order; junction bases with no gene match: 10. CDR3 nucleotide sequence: TGTGCCAGCTCACCGGGACTAGCGGGAAACCTAGCCAAAAACATTCAGTACTTC. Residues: CASSPGLAGNLAKNIQYF.